This passage covers 7 T cell receptor beta chains from one sample sequenced in a study of early T cells in non-severe SARS-CoV-2 infection. TCRdb re-analysed the 5' RACE reads in MiXCR, keeping a single row per CDR3 protein. The sample yields more than 85,000 distinct CDR3 sequences, over 10% seen once. The sample taken for sequencing was whole blood. The receptors derive from an adult who was a healthcare worker with PCR-confirmed SARS-CoV-2 infection or an uninfected control (not recorded which).

The rearrangement joins TRBV19 to TRBJ2-1; TRBD2 aligns across 8 bases. The ends lost 2 bases at V and 4 bases at J; junction bases unmatched: 7. Germline assignment: CDR1 LNHDA and CDR2 SQIVND (reference sequence). The CDR3 extends over 16 amino acids. The chain's CDR3 is CASSIFGLASYNEQFF. CDR3 sequence (DNA): TGTGCCAGTAGTATATTCGGACTAGCTTCTTACAATGAGCAGTTCTTC.

Of note for this clonotype: At one of its ends the junction is not consistent with the germline gene, which may arise from a read error. The rearrangement links TRBV11-2 to TRBJ2-5, with TRBD1 as a possible D gene (5 bases). CDR3 length: 13 residues. CDR1 SGHAT and CDR2 FQNNGV come from the germline V gene. The CDR3 protein is CASSLEQGATLYF. The CDR3, as DNA: TGTGCCAGCAGCTTAGAGCAAGGGGCGACCCTGTACTTC.

This clonotype was seen more than once but under ten times. The chain combines TRBV20-1 with TRBJ2-5, with 10 bases fitting TRBD2. Per germline, CDR1 DFQATT and CDR2 SNEGSKA (reference sequence). This CDR3 is 14 amino acids long. Losses at the gene ends were 5 bases for V and 4 bases for J; bases not matched to a gene: 7. CDR3 loop: CSAPPSGRRETQYF. In nucleotides, the CDR3 is TGCAGTGCTCCCCCTAGCGGGAGAAGAGAGACCCAGTACTTC.

This clonotype has more than one count but fewer than ten. This chain joins TRBV6-5 and TRBJ2-1, with 9 bases fitting TRBD2. The germline V gene has CDR1 MNHEY and CDR2 SVGAGI. V shed 0 bases and J 13 bases; nucleotides not matched to a gene: 10. The CDR3 contains 15 residues. The CDR3 nucleotides read TGTGCCAGCAGTTACTCAATCATTAGCGGGAGTCCCCAGTTCTTC. This codes for CASSYSIISGSPQFF.

In regard to this clonotype: The CDR3 end shows no conserved phenylalanine or tryptophan, and so a read error is likely. This chain connects TRBV4-3 to TRBJ2-1; no clear D. This CDR3 comprises 15 residues. V was clipped by 0 bases and J by 7 bases, with 13 bases between them. The germline V gene has CDR1 LGHNA and CDR2 YSLEER. The CDR3 DNA reads TGCGCCAGCAGCCAAGATCTGGCTACGACGAATGAGCAGTTCTGC. It codes for CASSQDLATTNEQFC.

This clonotype appeared many times. This rearrangement joins TRBV7-2 to TRBJ2-5; a weak D match, TRBD1 (5 bases). The V gene lost 3 bases and the J gene lost 1 base, with 12 bases spanning the gap. CDR3 length: 15 amino acids. Germline loops: CDR1 SGHTA, CDR2 FQGNSA. CDR3 sequence reads: CASSFAPGLQETQYF. CDR3 nucleotide sequence: TGTGCCAGCAGCTTTGCCCCAGGGCTCCAAGAGACCCAGTACTTC.

This clonotype was seen more than once but under ten times. The chain is built from TRBV12-3 or TRBV12-4 and TRBJ2-7; the D gene is possibly TRBD2 (6 bases). Between the trimmed V and J ends, which lost 3 bases and 2 bases, there was a span of 14 bases. The CDR3 consists of 15 residues. The CDR3 loop is CASSFHGRNPYEQYF. Here the CDR3 DNA reads TGTGCCAGCAGTTTCCACGGGAGAAACCCCTACGAGCAGTACTTC.